The sequence of this T cell receptor beta chain was determined in a study of T cells in Graves' hyperthyroidism and ophthalmopathy. The overall study: Upon initial diagnosis and before any treatment, peripheral blood was collected.

General study findings and limits: Ophthalmopathy prediction by the model preceded onset by a median roughly 6 months. A 13 V-J model separated ophthalmopathy from stable hyperthyroidism.

The sample holds a few counts of this clonotype. Its antigen is not known. Amplification of TCR beta CDR3 regions was performed using RNA transcripts as template. The study used the HTBI primer set for a first-round RT-PCR of the TCR CDR3. Using its own MiXCR run on the multiplex PCR reads, TCRdb lists one record per CDR3 protein. The profile shows about 270,000 distinct CDR3 sequences, about 20% of them singletons. Germline V gives CDR1 SGHRS, CDR2 YFSETQ. The CDR3 extends over 14 amino acids. V lost 5 bases, J lost 1 base, and 13 bases lay in between. The sequenced sample was blood. This TCR came from a man aged 25-40 years with Graves' ophthalmopathy. V is TRBV5-1 and J is TRBJ2-7, with D unresolved. CDR3 sequence reads: CASSQELFSYEQYF. The CDR3 DNA is TGCGCCAGCAGTCAAGAGCTGTTTTCCTACGAGCAGTACTTC.